The present T cell receptor (beta chain) was sequenced within a study of cytomegalovirus exposure and HLA in healthy donors. Study summary: Out of several hundred genotyped donors, about 84% belonged to the Caucasian-associated ancestry cluster. Study-level results: Specificity for CMV antigens was confirmed in vitro for a few of the CMV-associated chains. Within an earlier analysis, most TCR beta V segments proved productive either about 87% or about 30% of the time.

13 Jbeta primers and 60 Vbeta primers were used for the PCR. Study processing details: The authors later counted some 76 million unique TCR beta chains, 9.5 million to 11 million of them shared. Assay used: immunoSEQ multiplex PCR; TCRdb lists only in-frame clones, some missing. That table is the source of V, J and clone size, and D and trimming were worked out from the DNA. The sample lists 100,000 to 150,000 clones; 60% to 85% were seen once. Remarks on this clone: The antigen remains unidentified.

The CDR3 runs 19 residues. The V and J ends lost 3 bases and 2 bases, in that order; junction bases with no gene match: 17. The germline gives CDR1 MGHRA, CDR2 YSYEKL. J is TRBJ2-3 and V is TRBV4-1; 7 bases are shared with TRBD2. The sequencing input was PBMCs. This clonotype originated in a man aged 45 to 65 in good health and CMV-seronegative. CDR3 in amino acids: CASSHPRGLSAGVTDTQYF. The CDR3 coding sequence is TGCGCCAGCAGCCACCCAAGGGGTTTATCCGCGGGGGTCACAGATACGCAGTATTTT.